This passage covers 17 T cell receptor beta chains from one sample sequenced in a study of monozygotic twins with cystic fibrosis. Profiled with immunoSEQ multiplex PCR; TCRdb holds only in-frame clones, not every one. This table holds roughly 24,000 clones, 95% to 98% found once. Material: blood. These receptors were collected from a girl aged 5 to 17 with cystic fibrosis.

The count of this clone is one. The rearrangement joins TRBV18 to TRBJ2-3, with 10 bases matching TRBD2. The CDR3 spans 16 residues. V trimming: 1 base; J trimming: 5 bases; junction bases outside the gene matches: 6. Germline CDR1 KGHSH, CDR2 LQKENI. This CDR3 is CASSPLASGSGDTQYF. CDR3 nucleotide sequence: TGTGCCAGCTCACCACTCGCTAGCGGGAGCGGAGATACGCAGTATTTT.

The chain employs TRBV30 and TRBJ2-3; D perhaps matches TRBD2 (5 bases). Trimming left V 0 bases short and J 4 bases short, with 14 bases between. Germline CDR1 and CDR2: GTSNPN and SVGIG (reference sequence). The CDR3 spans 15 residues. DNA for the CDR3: TGTGCCTGGAGTGTACCGGGGTTTAAGGCAGATACGCAGTATTTT. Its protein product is CAWSVPGFKADTQYF.

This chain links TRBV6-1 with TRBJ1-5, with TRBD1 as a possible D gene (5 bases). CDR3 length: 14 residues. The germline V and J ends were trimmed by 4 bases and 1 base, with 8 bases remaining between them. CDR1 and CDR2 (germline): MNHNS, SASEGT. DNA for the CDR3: TGTGCCAGCAGTGTGAGACAGAGCAATCAGCCCCAGCATTTT. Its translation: CASSVRQSNQPQHF.

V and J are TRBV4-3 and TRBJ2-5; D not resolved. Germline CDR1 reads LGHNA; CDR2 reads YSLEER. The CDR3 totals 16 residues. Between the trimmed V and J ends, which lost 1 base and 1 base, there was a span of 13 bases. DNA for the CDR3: TGCGCCAGCAGCCAAGTTATTGTGCAGCCCCAAGAGACCCAGTACTTC. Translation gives CASSQVIVQPQETQYF.

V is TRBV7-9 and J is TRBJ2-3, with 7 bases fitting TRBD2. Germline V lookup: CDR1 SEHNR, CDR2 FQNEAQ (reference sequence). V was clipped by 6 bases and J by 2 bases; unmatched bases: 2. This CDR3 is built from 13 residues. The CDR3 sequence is CASRLADTDTQYF. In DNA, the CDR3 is TGTGCCAGCAGGCTAGCGGACACAGATACGCAGTATTTT.

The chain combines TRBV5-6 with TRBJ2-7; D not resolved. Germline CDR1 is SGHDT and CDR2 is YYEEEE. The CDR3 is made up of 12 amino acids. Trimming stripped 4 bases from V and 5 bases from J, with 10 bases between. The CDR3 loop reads CASSPALDEQYV. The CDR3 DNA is TGTGCCAGCAGCCCCGCCCTTGACGAGCAGTACGTC.

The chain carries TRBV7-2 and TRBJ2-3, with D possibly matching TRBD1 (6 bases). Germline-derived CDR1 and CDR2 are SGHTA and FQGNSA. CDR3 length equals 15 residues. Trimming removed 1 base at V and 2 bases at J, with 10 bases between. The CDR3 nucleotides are TGTGCCAGCAGCTTAGGACAGGAGGTCACAGATACGCAGTATTTT. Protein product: CASSLGQEVTDTQYF.

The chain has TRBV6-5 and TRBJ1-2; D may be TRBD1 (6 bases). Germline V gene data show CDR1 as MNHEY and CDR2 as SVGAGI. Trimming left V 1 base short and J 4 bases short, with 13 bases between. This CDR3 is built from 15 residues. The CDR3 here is CASSYLGGGTYGYTF. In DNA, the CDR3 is TGTGCCAGCAGTTACTTAGGGGGTGGGACCTATGGCTACACCTTC.

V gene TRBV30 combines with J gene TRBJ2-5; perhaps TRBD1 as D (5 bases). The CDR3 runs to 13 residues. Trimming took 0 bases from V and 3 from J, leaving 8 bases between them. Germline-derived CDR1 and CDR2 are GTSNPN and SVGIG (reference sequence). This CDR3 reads CAWSVSGKETQYF. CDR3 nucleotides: TGTGCCTGGAGTGTATCAGGGAAAGAGACCCAGTACTTC.

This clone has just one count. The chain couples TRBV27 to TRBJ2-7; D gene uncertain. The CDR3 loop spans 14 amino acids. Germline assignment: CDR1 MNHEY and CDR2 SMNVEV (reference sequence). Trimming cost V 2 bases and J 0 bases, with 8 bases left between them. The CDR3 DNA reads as TGTGCCAGCAGTTTAGGCACCGCCTCCTACGAGCAGTACTTC. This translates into CASSLGTASYEQYF.

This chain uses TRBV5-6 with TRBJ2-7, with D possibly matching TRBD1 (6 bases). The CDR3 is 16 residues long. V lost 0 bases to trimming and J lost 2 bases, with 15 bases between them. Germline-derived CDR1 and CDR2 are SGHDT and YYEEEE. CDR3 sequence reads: CASSLGGRLGAYEQYV. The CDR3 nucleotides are TGTGCCAGCAGCTTGGGGGGGCGGCTAGGCGCCTACGAGCAGTACGTC.

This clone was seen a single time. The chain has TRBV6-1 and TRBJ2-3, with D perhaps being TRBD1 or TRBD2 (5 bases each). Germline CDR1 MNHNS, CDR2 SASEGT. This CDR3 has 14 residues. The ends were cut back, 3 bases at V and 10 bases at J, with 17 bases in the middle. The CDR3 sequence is CASSEGSGPLPQYF. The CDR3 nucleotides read TGTGCCAGCAGTGAGGGGTCGGGACCCCTCCCGCAGTATTTT.

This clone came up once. The CDR3 DNA sequence: TGTGCCATCAGTGGGACAGGTGAAGCTTTCTTT. Its protein is CAISGTGEAFF. The genes are TRBV10-3 and TRBJ1-1; 7 nucleotides match TRBD1. The CDR3 covers 11 residues. V trimming: 4 bases; J trimming: 7 bases; junction bases outside the gene matches: 0. The germline V gene has CDR1 ENHRY and CDR2 SYGVKD.

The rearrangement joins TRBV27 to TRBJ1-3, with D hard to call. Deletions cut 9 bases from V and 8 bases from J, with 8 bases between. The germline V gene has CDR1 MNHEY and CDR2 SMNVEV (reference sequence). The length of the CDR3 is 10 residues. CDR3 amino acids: CASQGYTIYF. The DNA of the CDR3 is TGTGCCAGTCAAGGTTACACCATATATTTT.

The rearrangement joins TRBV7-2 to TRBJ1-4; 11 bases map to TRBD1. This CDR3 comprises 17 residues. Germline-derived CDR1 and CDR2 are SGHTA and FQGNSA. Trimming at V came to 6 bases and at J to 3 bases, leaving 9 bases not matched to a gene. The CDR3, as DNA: TGTGCCAGCAGATCCGGGACAGGGGGGATTGCTAATGAAAAACTGTTTTTT. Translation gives CASRSGTGGIANEKLFF.

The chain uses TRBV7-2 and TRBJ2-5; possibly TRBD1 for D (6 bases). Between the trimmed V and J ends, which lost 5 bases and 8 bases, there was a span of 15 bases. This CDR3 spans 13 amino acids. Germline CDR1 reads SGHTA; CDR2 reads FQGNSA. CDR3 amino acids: CASSPGGSGTQYF. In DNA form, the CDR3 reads TGTGCCAGCAGCCCTGGGGGCAGTGGAACCCAGTACTTC. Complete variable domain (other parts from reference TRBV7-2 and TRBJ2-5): GAGVSQSPSNKVTEKGKDVELRCDPISGHTALYWYRQSLGQGLEFLIYFQGNSAPDKSGLPSDRFSAERTGGSVSTLTIQRTQQEDSAVYLCASSPGGSGTQYFGPGTRLLVL.

CDR3: CASSLAGAPYEQYV. The CDR3 nucleotides are TGTGCCAGCAGCTTAGCAGGGGCCCCCTACGAGCAGTACGTC. The chain employs TRBV7-2 and TRBJ2-7; D perhaps matches TRBD1 (5 bases). Between the trimmed V and J ends, which lost 0 bases and 2 bases, there was a span of 8 bases. The CDR3 loop spans 14 amino acids. The germline V gene has CDR1 SGHTA and CDR2 FQGNSA.